This T cell receptor beta chain stems from a study of T-cell memory formation after mild COVID-19. General study results and limits: Some SARS-CoV-2-responding clones were already detected in memory before infection.

TCRdb called the 5' RACE reads again in MiXCR, with one record for every CDR3 protein. Seen here are approximately 260,000 distinct CDR3 sequences, roughly a sixth observed once, and the top ten hold around 21%. Comments on this clonotype: Its specificity is not known.

Germline V gene lookup returns CDR1 MDHEN and CDR2 SYDVKM. This CDR3 contains 12 residues. V dropped 6 bases and J dropped 10 bases, with 10 bases sitting between them. Sequencing input: PBMCs or a T cell subset sorted from them (not recorded which). The V and J genes are TRBV28 and TRBJ1-6, with no clear D. The TCR was taken from a man aged 18 to 35 who had mild COVID-19 (a few samples of this study predate the infection). Cell type and time point are not known. The CDR3 reads CASSFEGSPLHF. The CDR3 DNA reads TGTGCCAGCAGCTTCGAGGGCTCACCCCTCCACTTT.